This T cell receptor beta chain was documented in a study of CD8 T cells in Susac syndrome. Germline lookup yields CDR1 SQVTM and CDR2 ANQGSEA. This CDR3 is built from 12 residues. Between the trimmed V and J ends, which lost 6 bases and 3 bases, there was a span of 12 bases. Random hexamers were used to reverse transcribe roughly 0.5 to 1 ug of RNA. TCRdb reprocessed the immunoSEQ multiplex PCR reads with MiXCR, giving one entry per CDR3 protein. The sample includes 150,000 to 180,000 distinct CDR3 sequences, just under 95% of them seen just once. Sequenced input: CD8+ T cells from PBMCs. The chain carries TRBV29-1 and TRBJ2-7, with D tentatively TRBD1 (6 bases). The origin of this receptor is a human donor with multiple sclerosis. As DNA, the CDR3 is TGCAGCGTAAACGTCAGGGGCTACGAGCAGTACTTC. It is translated as CSVNVRGYEQYF.